The 4 T cell receptor beta chains below come from one sample, sequenced in a study of OX40 agonist ivuxolimab in advanced cancers. Assay used: immunoSEQ multiplex PCR; TCRdb lists only in-frame clones, some missing. The sample records 85,000 to 130,000 clones, 90% being singletons. The input for sequencing was CD4+ or CD8+ T cells sorted from blood, taken in a trial of the OX40 agonist ivuxolimab. These receptor sequences come from an adult with an advanced solid tumor such as melanoma, head and neck, liver or kidney cancer.

This chain connects TRBV28 to TRBJ1-2; no clear D. This CDR3 spans 13 amino acids. The germline V gene encodes CDR1 MDHEN and CDR2 SYDVKM. With 4 bases removed from V and 3 bases from J, the gap between germline ends came to 9 bases. For the CDR3, the DNA is TGTGCCAGCAGTTCCATGGTCGACTATGGCTACACCTTC. Translation: CASSSMVDYGYTF.

CDR3 DNA: TGTGCCAGCTCACCACCGGGTGGCGGGGGGACTTCATACAATGAGCAGTTCTTC. Translated: CASSPPGGGGTSYNEQFF. J is TRBJ2-1 and V is TRBV18; 8 bases fit TRBD2. The CDR3 has 18 amino acids. Unmatched junction bases numbered 11, after V lost 0 bases and J lost 4 bases. Germline V gives CDR1 KGHSH, CDR2 LQKENI.

The chain has TRBV28 and TRBJ1-1, with TRBD1 identical over 9 bases. From germline, CDR1 is MDHEN and CDR2 SYDVKM. V shed 10 bases, J shed 4 bases, and the junction held 10 bases outside the gene matches. The length of the CDR3 is 14 residues. Here the CDR3 DNA reads TGTGCCATCACCGGGACAGGGCGAAGCACTGAAGCTTTCTTT. It translates to CAITGTGRSTEAFF.

This clone was found a few times. The rearrangement links TRBV28 to TRBJ2-2, with 8 bases identical to TRBD1. Trimming took 3 bases from V and 3 from J; bases not matched to a gene: 6. Per the germline V gene, CDR1 is MDHEN and CDR2 is SYDVKM. This CDR3 has 16 amino acids. The CDR3 loop is CASSFLSGGDTGELFF. In DNA, the CDR3 is TGTGCCAGCAGTTTTTTATCAGGGGGCGACACCGGGGAGCTGTTTTTT. The whole variable domain, remainder taken from reference TRBV28 and TRBJ2-2, is DVKVTQSSRYLVKRTGEKVFLECVQDMDHENMFWYRQDPGLGLRLIYFSYDVKMKEKGDIPEGYSVSREKKERFSLILESASTNQTSMYLCASSFLSGGDTGELFFGEGSRLTVL.